This T cell receptor beta chain was profiled in a study of blood T cell repertoires in COVID-19 (TCRdb year 2020). About the investigation overall: Samples covering the acute and convalescent phases of COVID-19 were provided by collaborators in the United States, Italy and Spain. The samples were drawn from the first 160 participants of the ongoing ImmuneRACE study and from under 1,500 subjects provided by 6 global collaborators. The material from the prospective study consisted of cDNA or gDNA derived from T cells, B-cell-depleted T cells, or PBMCs. A de-identified subject ID, COVID-19 status, age in years and sex were almost always included in the sample metadata. The repertoires were made available in a free public database intended to serve as a resource for research on the immune response to SARS-CoV-2. The dataset comprised deeply sampled blood TCRbeta repertoires from subjects exposed to, actively infected with, or recovered from COVID-19. Where available, HLA class I and class II types were taken from metadata supplied by the sample provider and were not determined by assay-based typing. Overall study results and their limits: Clinical and demographic metadata were provided uncurated, with the amount varying by source and participant.

The CDR3 has 15 amino acids, counting the end cysteine and phenylalanine. Only the CDR3 region is kept as DNA, spanning 45 bases read in frame from base 1. Trimming removed 3 bases from V and 2 bases from J; the gene matches leave 4 bases unexplained. CDR1 and CDR2 (MDHEN, SYDVKM) derive from the germline V gene. With regard to this clone: The clone's antigen remains unknown. No base-level quality is on record; no much larger clone is a single base apart.

TCRbeta CDR3 regions were amplified from genomic DNA using the immunoSEQ Assay, a bias-controlled multiplex PCR. Concerning the study's data processing: The number of nucleated cells in each sample was estimated by amplification of reference gene primers within the assay. To quantify the absolute abundance of each unique TCRbeta CDR3 rearrangement, sequence reads were collapsed and filtered. For each sample, productive Simpson clonality was calculated as the square root of Simpson's diversity index across productive rearrangements. TCRdb holds this immuneACCESS table with in-frame rearrangements only. Some clones are missing; in checked studies, unresolved V genes explain under half, and the rest has no known cause. D and trimming were read from the DNA, whereas the V and J calls and clone size are those reported in that table. The sample table lists 450,000 or so clones, roughly 90% of them with a count of one. The ten largest clones capture around 0.92% of the sample.

In Seattle, one collaborating source enrolled patients while the infection was active and tracked those patients longitudinally over the course of disease. Whole blood was collected in K2EDTA tubes by collaborating institutions according to the institutions' own protocols. For TCRbeta analysis, collaborator samples were shipped as frozen whole blood, as isolated PBMCs, or as DNA extracted from either sample type. The material sequenced was peripheral blood. This receptor chain uses TRBV28 and TRBJ2-1, with 7 bases in between that match TRBD2. This TCR was recovered from a man between 18 and 29 years old with COVID-19, enrolled during active disease. The CDR3 sequence is CASSFASGPYNEQFF. The DNA reads TGTGCCAGCAGTTTCGCTAGCGGACCCTACAATGAGCAGTTCTTC. Joined to the reference TRBV28 and TRBJ2-1 proteins, this CDR3 gives the full variable domain: DVKVTQSSRYLVKRTGEKVFLECVQDMDHENMFWYRQDPGLGLRLIYFSYDVKMKEKGDIPEGYSVSREKKERFSLILESASTNQTSMYLCASSFASGPYNEQFFGPGTRLTVL.